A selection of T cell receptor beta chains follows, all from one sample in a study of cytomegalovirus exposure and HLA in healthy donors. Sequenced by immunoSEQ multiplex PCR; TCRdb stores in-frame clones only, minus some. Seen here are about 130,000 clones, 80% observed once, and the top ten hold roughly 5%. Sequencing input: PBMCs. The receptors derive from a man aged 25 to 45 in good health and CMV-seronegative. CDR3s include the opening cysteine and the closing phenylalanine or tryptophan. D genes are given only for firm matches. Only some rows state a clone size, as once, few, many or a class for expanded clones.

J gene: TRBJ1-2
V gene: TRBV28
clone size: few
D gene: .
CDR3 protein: CASSLSGDVRGYTF
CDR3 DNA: TGTGCCAGCAGTTTATCAGGGGACGTAAGAGGCTACACCTTC

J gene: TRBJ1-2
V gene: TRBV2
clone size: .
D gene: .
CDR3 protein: CASSYRDGYTF
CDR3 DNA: TGTGCCAGCAGTTACAGGGACGGCTACACCTTC

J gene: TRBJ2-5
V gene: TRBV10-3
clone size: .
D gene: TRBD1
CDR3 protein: CAIRETGTGIKTQYF
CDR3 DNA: TGTGCCATCAGAGAGACCGGGACAGGGATAAAGACCCAGTACTTC

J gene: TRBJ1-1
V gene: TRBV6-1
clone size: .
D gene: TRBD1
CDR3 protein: CASSVQGAWGTEAFF
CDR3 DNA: TGTGCCAGCAGTGTACAGGGGGCTTGGGGCACTGAAGCTTTCTTT

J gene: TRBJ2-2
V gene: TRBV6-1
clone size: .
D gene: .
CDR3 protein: CASKGDTGELFF
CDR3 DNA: TGTGCCAGCAAGGGGGACACCGGGGAGCTGTTTTTT

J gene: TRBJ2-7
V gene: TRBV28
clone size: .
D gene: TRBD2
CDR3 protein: CASSFRTSGSERYEQYF
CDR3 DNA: TGTGCCAGCAGTTTTAGGACTAGCGGGAGCGAAAGGTACGAGCAGTACTTC

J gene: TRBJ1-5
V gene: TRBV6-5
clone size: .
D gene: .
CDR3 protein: CASSRGAEGQPQHF
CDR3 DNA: TGTGCCAGCAGTCGGGGGGCAGAGGGCCAGCCCCAGCATTTT

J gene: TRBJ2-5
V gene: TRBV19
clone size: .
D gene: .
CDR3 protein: CATQGSAETQYF
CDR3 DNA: TGTGCCACCCAGGGCAGCGCCGAGACCCAGTACTTC

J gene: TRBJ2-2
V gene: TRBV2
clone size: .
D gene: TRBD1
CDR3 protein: CASSDRGRSGELFF
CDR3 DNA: TGTGCCAGCAGTGACAGGGGGCGGTCCGGGGAGCTGTTTTTT

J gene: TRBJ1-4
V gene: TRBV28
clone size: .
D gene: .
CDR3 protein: CASSLAGATNEKLFF
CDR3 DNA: TGTGCCAGCAGTTTAGCAGGGGCAACTAATGAAAAACTGTTTTTT

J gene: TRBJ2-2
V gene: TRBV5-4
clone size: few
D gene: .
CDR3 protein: CASSLSTGTTNTGELFF
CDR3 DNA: TGTGCCAGCAGTCTCTCGACCGGGACAACGAACACCGGGGAGCTGTTTTTT

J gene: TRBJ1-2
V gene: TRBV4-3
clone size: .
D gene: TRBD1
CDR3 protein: CASSRDRQYGYTF
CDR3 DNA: TGCGCCAGCAGCCGGGACAGGCAATATGGCTACACCTTC

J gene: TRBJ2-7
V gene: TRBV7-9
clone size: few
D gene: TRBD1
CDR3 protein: CASSTPGQGVEQYF
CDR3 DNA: TGTGCCAGCAGTACCCCGGGACAGGGGGTCGAGCAGTACTTC

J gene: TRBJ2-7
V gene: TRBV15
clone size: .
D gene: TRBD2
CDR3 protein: CATSRRLAGGGEQYF
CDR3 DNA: TGTGCCACCAGCCGAAGACTAGCGGGGGGCGGGGAGCAGTACTTC

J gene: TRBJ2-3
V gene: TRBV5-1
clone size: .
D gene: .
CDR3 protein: CASSSTGSDTQYF
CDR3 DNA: TGCGCCAGCAGCTCCACGGGATCGGATACGCAGTATTTT

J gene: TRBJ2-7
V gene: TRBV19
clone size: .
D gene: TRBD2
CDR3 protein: CASSPAGGYPEQYF
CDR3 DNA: TGTGCCAGTAGCCCAGCGGGAGGGTACCCCGAGCAGTACTTC

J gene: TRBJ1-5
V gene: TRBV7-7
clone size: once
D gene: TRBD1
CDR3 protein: CASSPPDRGRDQPQHF
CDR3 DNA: TGTGCTAGCAGCCCCCCGGACAGGGGCCGGGATCAGCCCCAGCATTTT

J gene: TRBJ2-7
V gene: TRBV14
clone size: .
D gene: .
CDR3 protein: CASSQGGGYEQYF
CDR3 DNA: TGTGCCAGCAGCCAAGGAGGGGGCTACGAGCAGTACTTC

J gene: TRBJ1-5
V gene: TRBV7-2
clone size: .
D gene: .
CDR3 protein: CASSLQENQPQHF
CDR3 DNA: TGTGCCAGCAGCTTACAAGAGAATCAGCCCCAGCATTTT

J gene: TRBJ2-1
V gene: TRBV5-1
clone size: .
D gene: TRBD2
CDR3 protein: CASSYRLAEYRNEQFF
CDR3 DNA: TGCGCCAGCAGCTACCGACTAGCAGAGTACCGGAATGAGCAGTTCTTC

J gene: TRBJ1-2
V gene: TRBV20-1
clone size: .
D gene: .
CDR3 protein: CSARNDLGYTF
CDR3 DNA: TGCAGTGCTAGAAACGACTTGGGCTACACCTTC

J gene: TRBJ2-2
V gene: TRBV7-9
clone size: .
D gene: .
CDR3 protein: CASSHRPAVSDTGELFF
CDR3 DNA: TGTGCCAGCAGTCACCGGCCGGCGGTTTCGGACACCGGGGAGCTGTTTTTT

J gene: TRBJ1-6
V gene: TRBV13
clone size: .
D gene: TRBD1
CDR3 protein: CASSQGGDRGRYSPLHF
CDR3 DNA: TGTGCCAGCAGCCAGGGGGGGGACAGGGGCCGGTATTCACCCCTCCACTTT

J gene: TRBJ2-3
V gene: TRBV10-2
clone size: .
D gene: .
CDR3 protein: CASSPKRVSTDTQYF
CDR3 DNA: TGCGCCAGCAGCCCTAAGCGGGTCTCCACAGATACGCAGTATTTT

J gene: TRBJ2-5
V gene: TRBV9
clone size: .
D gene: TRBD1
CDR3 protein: CASSVVGQGMETQYF
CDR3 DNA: TGTGCCAGCAGCGTAGTGGGACAGGGTATGGAGACCCAGTACTTC

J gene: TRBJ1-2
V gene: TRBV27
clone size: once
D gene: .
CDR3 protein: CASSLGATNYGYTF
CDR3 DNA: TGTGCCAGCAGTTTAGGGGCAACTAACTATGGCTACACCTTC

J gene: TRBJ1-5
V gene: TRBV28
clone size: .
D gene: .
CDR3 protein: CATTRQSNQPQHF
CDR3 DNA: TGTGCCACAACGCGACAGAGTAATCAGCCCCAGCATTTT

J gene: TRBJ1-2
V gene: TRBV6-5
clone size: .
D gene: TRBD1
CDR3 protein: CASSYSIRDSYGYTF
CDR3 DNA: TGTGCCAGCAGTTACTCGATTCGGGACAGCTATGGCTACACCTTC

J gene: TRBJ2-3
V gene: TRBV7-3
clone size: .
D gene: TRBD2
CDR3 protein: CASSLNGGRDTQYF
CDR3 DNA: TGTGCCAGCAGCTTAAATGGCGGGAGGGATACGCAGTATTTT

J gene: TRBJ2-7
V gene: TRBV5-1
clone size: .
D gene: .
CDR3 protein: CASSLGRLVSGVYEQYF
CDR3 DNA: TGCGCCAGCAGCTTGGGGCGGTTAGTGTCGGGAGTCTACGAGCAGTACTTC

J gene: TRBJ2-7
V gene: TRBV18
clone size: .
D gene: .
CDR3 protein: CASSRRRTETYEQYF
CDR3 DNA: TGTGCCAGCTCACGCCGTCGGACAGAAACCTACGAGCAGTACTTC

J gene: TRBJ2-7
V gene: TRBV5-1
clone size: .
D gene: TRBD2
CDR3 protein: CASSLVAGVSYEQYF
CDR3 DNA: TGCGCCAGCAGCTTGGTAGCGGGAGTTTCCTACGAGCAGTACTTC

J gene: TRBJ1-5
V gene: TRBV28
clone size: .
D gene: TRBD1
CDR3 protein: CASSSPSGQSNQPQHF
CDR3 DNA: TGTGCCAGCAGTTCACCCTCGGGACAGAGCAATCAGCCCCAGCATTTT

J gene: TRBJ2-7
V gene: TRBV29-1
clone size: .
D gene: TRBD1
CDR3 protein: CSVLSGTGDYEQYF
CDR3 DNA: TGCAGCGTACTCTCCGGGACAGGGGACTACGAGCAGTACTTC

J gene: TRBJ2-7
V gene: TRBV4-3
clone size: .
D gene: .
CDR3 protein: CASSQDAQGEDEQYF
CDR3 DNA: TGCGCCAGCAGCCAAGATGCGCAGGGTGAGGACGAGCAGTACTTC

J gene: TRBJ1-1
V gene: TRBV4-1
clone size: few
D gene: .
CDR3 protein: CASSQGGHTEAFF
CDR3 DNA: TGCGCCAGCAGCCAAGGGGGCCACACTGAAGCTTTCTTT

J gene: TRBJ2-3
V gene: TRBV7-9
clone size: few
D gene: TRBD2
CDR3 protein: CASSWGQFTSGRDTQYF
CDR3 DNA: TGTGCCAGCAGCTGGGGACAGTTTACTAGCGGGAGGGATACGCAGTATTTT